The 9 T cell receptor beta chains below all came from one sample that was sequenced in a study of CD8 T cells in ankylosing spondylitis. Using its own MiXCR run on the 5' RACE reads, TCRdb lists one record per CDR3 protein. The sample carries roughly 230,000 distinct CDR3 sequences, over 15% recorded once. The material sequenced was blood, either unsorted or a sorted T cell fraction (not recorded which). Every receptor here comes from a male donor with ankylosing spondylitis or in good health (not recorded which).

This clonotype has ten or more counts. The chain couples TRBV6-4 to TRBJ2-1; possibly TRBD2 for D (5 bases). V lost 4 bases to trimming and J lost 8 bases, with 18 bases between them. The CDR3 has 15 residues. The germline V gene has CDR1 MRHNA and CDR2 SNTAGT. DNA for the CDR3: TGTGCCAGCAGTGGCTCGGACTCGCTGGCAGATGAGCAGTTCTTC. It encodes CASSGSDSLADEQFF.

For this clonotype: This may be a read error, as it is one base from a much larger clone. The genes are TRBV13 and TRBJ2-1; 7 bases match TRBD1. Looked up from germline, CDR1 is PRHDT and CDR2 is FYEKMQ (reference sequence). The V and J ends lost 5 bases and 5 bases, in that order; junction bases with no gene match: 6. This CDR3 contains 14 residues. The CDR3 reads CASSPGTVDNEQFF. The CDR3 bases are TGTGCCAGCAGCCCCGGGACAGTGGACAATGAGCAGTTCTTC.

This clonotype turned up a few times. In nucleotides, the CDR3 is TGTGCCAGCAGTTTCGGGGGGGCTAAGCAGCCCCAGCATTTT. The encoded protein is CASSFGGAKQPQHF. The genes are TRBV12-3 or TRBV12-4 and TRBJ1-5, with TRBD1 as a possible D gene (6 bases). V was pared by 3 bases and J by 7 bases, with 13 bases between. CDR3 length: 14 amino acids.

This clonotype came up a few times. The chain recombines TRBV27 with TRBJ2-3; TRBD2 matches at 7 bases. The germline gives CDR1 MNHEY, CDR2 SMNVEV (reference sequence). The V and J ends lost 1 base and 2 bases, in that order; junction bases with no gene match: 6. CDR3 length equals 16 residues. The CDR3 loop reads CASSLYSGKYTDTQYF. CDR3 sequence (DNA): TGTGCCAGCAGTTTATACAGCGGGAAATACACAGATACGCAGTATTTT.

There are a few counts of this clonotype. In DNA, the CDR3 is TGTGCCACCAGCAGATCACTTCTCGGGAGTTTGTCGGCGAGCGAGCAGTACTTC. It translates to CATSRSLLGSLSASEQYF. The J gene is TRBJ2-7, the V gene TRBV15; a weak D match, TRBD2 (6 bases). Germline loops: CDR1 LNHNV, CDR2 YYDKDF (reference sequence). This CDR3 contains 18 residues. The V and J ends lost 2 bases and 6 bases respectively, with 26 bases between them. The whole variable domain, filled in from reference TRBV15 and TRBJ2-7, reads DAMVIQNPRYQVTQFGKPVTLSCSQTLNHNVMYWYQQKSSQAPKLLFHYYDKDFNNEADTPDNFQSRRPNTSFCFLDIRSPGLGDTAMYLCATSRSLLGSLSASEQYFGPGTRLTVT.

This clonotype occurred a few times. The CDR3 DNA reads as TGCAGCGTTGTTCCCCTTAACACAGATACGCAGTATTTT. This gives the protein CSVVPLNTDTQYF. The chain is built from TRBV29-1 and TRBJ2-3; D remains unclear. The CDR3 has 13 amino acids. The V end was cut by 4 bases, the J end by 2 bases, with 10 bases between. Germline lookup yields CDR1 SQVTM and CDR2 ANQGSEA.

This clonotype showed up just a few times. The rearrangement links TRBV7-8 to TRBJ1-1, with TRBD1 matching 11 bases. With 5 bases clipped from V and 9 bases from J, the junction kept 11 bases outside the gene matches. The CDR3 covers 15 residues. In germline, CDR1 is SGHVS, CDR2 FQNEAQ. CDR3 DNA: TGTGCCAGCAGCCCGTGGACAGGGGGCTTTCTCCAAGCTTTCTTT. It is translated as CASSPWTGGFLQAFF.

This clonotype came up many times. The chain carries TRBV4-2 and TRBJ2-2, with a possible D match to TRBD2 (5 bases). The CDR3 totals 14 residues. V was clipped by 1 base and J by 6 bases, with 9 bases between them. Germline lookup yields CDR1 LGHNA and CDR2 YNFKEQ. CDR3 nucleotides: TGTGCCAGCAGCCAAGCGGGGAGCTCCGGGGAGCTGTTTTTT. This gives the protein CASSQAGSSGELFF.

The chain couples TRBV18 to TRBJ1-1, with a tentative D call TRBD1 (5 bases). The CDR3 extends over 13 amino acids. Germline V gene sequence: CDR1 KGHSH, CDR2 LQKENI. The V gene lost 3 bases and the J gene lost 7 bases, with 12 bases spanning the gap. In DNA, the CDR3 is TGTGCCAGCTCACCGCCCGACAGCCTTGAAGCTTTCTTT. Translated: CASSPPDSLEAFF. The variable domain in full, completed from reference TRBV18 and TRBJ1-1, reads NAGVMQNPRHLVRRRGQEARLRCSPMKGHSHVYWYRQLPEEGLKFMVYLQKENIIDESGMPKERFSAEFPKEGPSILRIQQVVRGDSAAYFCASSPPDSLEAFFGQGTRLTVV.